A single T cell receptor (beta chain) is shown here with its context. The antigen is unknown. Clones were sequenced by immunoSEQ multiplex PCR, and TCRdb holds only the in-frame ones, with some missing. The table has about 36,000 clones, approximately 90% seen once. These data come from a study of monozygotic twins with cystic fibrosis. Study conclusions and caveats: Clonality was generally low (median about 0.01), higher in the most severe patients. Shared CDR3 numbers were not associated with age, concordance or severity. Monozygotic CF twin pairs shared significantly more nucleotide-identical clonotypes than unrelated CF individuals did.

Per the germline V gene, CDR1 is MGHDK and CDR2 is SYGVNS. Deletions cut 6 bases from V and 5 bases from J, with 28 bases between. CDR3 length equals 18 residues. The sequence was obtained from a boy under 10 years old with cystic fibrosis. The sequenced sample consisted of blood. The chain joins TRBV25-1 to TRBJ1-2, with D maybe TRBD1 (5 bases). The CDR3 DNA reads as TGTGCCAGCAGCCCCCGGGTGGGGGTGGTGTATCGCCGGTATGGCTACACCTTC. Translation gives CASSPRVGVVYRRYGYTF.